This T cell receptor (beta chain) appears in the sequencing data of a study of memory CD4+ T cells and cytomegalovirus serostatus. Points from the study as a whole: Each of roughly 65 CMV-associated TCRbeta sequences occurred in one to five individuals.

Germline loops: CDR1 SGHTA, CDR2 FQGNSA. The CDR3 totals 14 residues. The sort gate was single viable CD3+CD4+CD8-CD45RO+ cells for memory CD4+ T cells. Assay used: immunoSEQ multiplex PCR; TCRdb lists only in-frame clones, some missing. Among tens of thousands of clones, more than 70% were seen once, and the ten largest hold just under 0.5%. In regard to this clone: Its antigen remains unidentified. The germline gene is not matched at one end of the junction; a read error may be the cause.

The clonotype comes from an adult in good health and CMV-seronegative. Some clones in this sample may be carry-over from other donors' samples. The source material was memory CD4+ T cells from blood. V and J are TRBV7-2 and TRBJ2-7; 10 nucleotides agree with TRBD2. Here the CDR3 reads CASSLGTSGYEQCF. The CDR3 nucleotides are TGTGCCAGCAGCTTAGGGACTAGCGGATACGAGCAGTGCTTC.